This entry lists 11 T cell receptor beta chains sequenced from one sample in a study of identical twins. A single record per CDR3 protein comes from TCRdb applying MiXCR to the 5' RACE reads. Of over 500,000 distinct CDR3 sequences listed, around 20% are singletons. This sample also belongs to another study, concerning T cells expressing NK-cell markers.

Sequencing used CD4+ T cells sorted from blood. Receptors were obtained from a woman aged 18-29 years in good health.

This clonotype was seen a handful of times. The V gene is TRBV11-2, the J gene TRBJ2-7; D possibly corresponds to TRBD2 (5 bases). The CDR3 covers 16 residues. V shed 5 bases and J shed 0 bases, with 17 bases lying between them. Germline CDR1 is SGHAT and CDR2 is FQNNGV. CDR3 sequence: CASSTLRGRTSYEQYF. CDR3 sequence (DNA): TGTGCCAGCAGCACCCTCCGGGGTCGCACCTCCTACGAGCAGTACTTC.

The V gene is TRBV5-1, the J gene TRBJ2-7; tentatively, D is TRBD2 (5 bases). This CDR3 contains 15 residues. Trimming cost V 0 bases and J 1 base, with 11 bases left between them. Per the germline V gene, CDR1 is SGHRS and CDR2 is YFSETQ. The CDR3 coding sequence is TGCGCCAGCAGCTTGGGGCGGGCACAGTCCTACGAGCAGTACTTC. Protein: CASSLGRAQSYEQYF.

This clonotype was seen only a few times. The rearrangement joins TRBV6-1 to TRBJ1-1; D call uncertain. Germline V gene data show CDR1 as MNHNS and CDR2 as SASEGT. With 6 bases removed from V and 3 bases from J, the gap between germline ends came to 11 bases. CDR3 length: 13 amino acids. The CDR3 sequence is CASRWGRDTEAFF. The CDR3 coding sequence is TGTGCCAGCAGATGGGGTAGGGACACTGAAGCTTTCTTT.

In its sample, this clonotype was seen many times. This chain joins TRBV7-9 and TRBJ2-7; a possible D gene is TRBD1 (5 bases). There are 12 residues in the CDR3. V was trimmed by 5 bases and J by 2 bases, leaving 7 bases between them. CDR1 SEHNR and CDR2 FQNEAQ come from the germline V gene (reference sequence). CDR3 sequence: CASSVTAYEQYF. CDR3 DNA sequence: TGTGCCAGCAGCGTGACAGCCTACGAGCAGTACTTC.

V is TRBV7-2 and J is TRBJ2-7; 8 bases are shared with TRBD2. V lost 3 bases, J lost 5 bases, and 6 bases stayed unmatched. This CDR3 spans 14 amino acids. CDR1 SGHTA and CDR2 FQGNSA come from the germline V gene. As DNA, the CDR3 is TGTGCCAGCAGCTTCACGGGGGGGCCCCACGAGCAGTACTTC. Translating gives CASSFTGGPHEQYF.

This chain connects TRBV7-3 to TRBJ2-1; D remains ambiguous. V lost 1 base to trimming and J lost 7 bases, with 8 bases between them. The length of the CDR3 is 13 residues. Per germline, CDR1 SGHTA and CDR2 FQGTGA. CDR3 in DNA: TGTGCCAGCAGCTTAATGGTAGGGAATGAGCAGTTCTTC. Its translation is CASSLMVGNEQFF.

This clonotype was counted between two and nine times. The rearrangement joins TRBV20-1 to TRBJ1-1; TRBD1 is a possible D gene (5 bases). V was pared by 8 bases and J by 1 base, with 17 bases between. CDR3 size: 14 residues. CDR1 is DFQATT, CDR2 SNEGSKA, per germline (reference sequence). In DNA form, the CDR3 reads TGCAGTATTGGACCGGGACCGAGGAACACTGAAGCTTTCTTT. Its translation: CSIGPGPRNTEAFF.

Only a few counts were recorded for this clonotype. This chain's CDR3 is CASSPRAGGRPDTQYF. CDR3 nucleotide sequence: TGCGCCAGCAGCCCCCGAGCGGGAGGGAGGCCAGATACGCAGTATTTT. The rearrangement links TRBV4-3 to TRBJ2-3; 10 positions match TRBD2. The CDR3 loop spans 16 amino acids. V lost 4 bases to trimming and J lost 4 bases; unmatched junction nucleotides: 8. Germline V CDR1 and CDR2: LGHNA, YSLEER.

The V gene is TRBV5-1, the J gene TRBJ2-7; D is ambiguous. Germline V gene lookup returns CDR1 SGHRS and CDR2 YFSETQ. CDR3 size: 16 residues. The V and J ends lost 0 bases and 3 bases respectively, with 16 bases between them. The CDR3 region has the DNA TGCGCCAGCAGCTTGGGTGCCAGCGCGCTTATCTACGAGCAGTACTTC. Encoded protein: CASSLGASALIYEQYF.

This clonotype was counted between two and nine times. The V and J genes are TRBV20-1 and TRBJ1-2; D not resolved. Germline V lookup: CDR1 DFQATT, CDR2 SNEGSKA (reference sequence). The CDR3 runs to 14 residues. V dropped 0 bases and J dropped 8 bases, with 16 bases sitting between them. CDR3 nucleotide sequence: TGCAGTGCTAGAGATAAGAGTGGTTGGGAAGGCTACACCTTC. Translation gives CSARDKSGWEGYTF.

The chain joins TRBV30 to TRBJ1-1; maybe TRBD1 (6 bases). This CDR3 comprises 15 residues. CDR1 and CDR2 from the germline V gene are GTSNPN and SVGIG (reference sequence). Trimming pared 4 bases from V and 5 bases from J, leaving 20 bases between. The CDR3 DNA is TGTGCCTGGACTCCTGGGTGGGGGCCGGGTACTGAAGCTTTCTTT. Translating gives CAWTPGWGPGTEAFF.